These T cell receptor beta chains were read from a single sample in a study of tumor T cells in aggressive B-cell lymphoma. Assay: immunoSEQ multiplex PCR; the TCRdb copy retains only in-frame clones and omits some. The sample records about 10,000 clones, over 75% being singletons. Sequenced: tumor tissue. Receptors were obtained from an adult with diffuse large B cell lymphoma. The CDR3 runs from the conserved cysteine through the conserved F or W. The D gene is left open where the match is weak. Size tells how often a clone was seen (once, few, many) or the class of an expanded clone, and some rows leave it out.

TRBJ1-2,-,TRBV4-3,TRBD1,CASSQGSRDSNGYTF,TGCGCCAGCAGCCAGGGCAGCCGGGACAGCAATGGCTACACCTTC
TRBJ2-2,-,TRBV28,-,CASSLTGAYTGELFF,TGTGCCAGCAGTCTTACCGGAGCATACACCGGGGAGCTGTTTTTT
TRBJ1-2,-,TRBV9,TRBD1,CASSASPRSAGQGSGGYTF,TGTGCCAGCAGCGCATCCCCCCGATCTGCGGGACAGGGTAGTGGTGGCTACACCTTC
TRBJ1-5,-,TRBV28,-,CASRTVPFSNQPQHF,TGTGCCAGCAGGACAGTCCCCTTTAGCAATCAGCCCCAGCATTTT
TRBJ1-2,-,TRBV4-2,TRBD1,CASSQFPGQGDGNYGYTF,TGTGCCAGCAGCCAATTCCCGGGACAGGGTGATGGGAACTATGGCTACACCTTC
TRBJ1-1,-,TRBV19,-,CASSMSGNTEAFF,TGTGCCAGTAGTATGTCGGGTAACACTGAAGCTTTCTTT
TRBJ2-2,-,TRBV19,-,CASSRTILDTGELFF,TGTGCCAGTAGTCGGACTATCCTCGACACCGGGGAGCTGTTTTTT
TRBJ2-3,-,TRBV27,-,CASRTQGPTQYF,TGTGCCAGCAGAACCCAGGGCCCTACGCAGTATTTT
TRBJ2-2,-,TRBV7-8,-,CASSTYGNTGELFF,TGTGCCAGCAGCACCTATGGGAACACCGGGGAGCTGTTTTTT
TRBJ2-7,-,TRBV2,TRBD1,CASTKPGQGAGEQYF,TGTGCCAGCACCAAACCGGGACAGGGGGCTGGAGAGCAGTACTTC
TRBJ2-1,-,TRBV11-2,-,CASSLAGYNEQFF,TGTGCCAGCAGCTTAGCGGGTTACAATGAGCAGTTCTTC
TRBJ2-5,once,TRBV9,TRBD2,CASSVGMGGTTKETQYF,TGTGCCAGCAGCGTAGGTATGGGAGGGACTACCAAAGAGACCCAGTACTTC
TRBJ2-5,-,TRBV5-1,TRBD2,CASSLALAGPYQETQYF,TGCGCCAGCAGCTTGGCTCTAGCGGGACCCTACCAAGAGACCCAGTACTTC
TRBJ2-7,-,TRBV7-6,TRBD2,CASGLAPNYEQYF,TGTGCCAGCGGACTAGCGCCAAACTACGAGCAGTACTTC
TRBJ2-3,-,TRBV28,-,CASSSWEGGDTQYF,TGTGCCAGCAGCTCCTGGGAGGGGGGAGATACGCAGTATTTT
TRBJ2-1,-,TRBV7-8,TRBD2,CASSLGLAGYNEQFF,TGTGCCAGCAGCTTAGGGCTAGCGGGGTACAATGAGCAGTTCTTC
TRBJ1-2,-,TRBV5-1,-,CASSLGQTDYGYTF,TGCGCCAGCAGCTTGGGACAAACTGACTATGGCTACACCTTC
TRBJ1-6,-,TRBV6-5,-,CASSRKESPLHF,TGTGCCAGCAGCAGGAAAGAATCACCCCTCCACTTT
TRBJ1-1,-,TRBV6-5,-,CASSSLGERRQEAFF,TGTGCCAGCAGTTCTCTTGGGGAGCGGCGACAAGAAGCTTTCTTT
TRBJ2-7,-,TRBV5-5,TRBD1,CASSQVTGGYEQYF,TGTGCCAGCAGCCAAGTCACAGGGGGCTACGAGCAGTACTTC
TRBJ2-5,-,TRBV28,TRBD2,CASSLPLTSGRYWETQYF,TGTGCCAGCAGTCTACCGTTGACTAGCGGGAGATATTGGGAGACCCAGTACTTC
TRBJ2-1,-,TRBV15,-,CATSRGEGEQFF,TGTGCCACCAGCAGAGGCGAGGGTGAGCAGTTCTTC
TRBJ1-1,-,TRBV7-2,-,CASSLAGTEAFF,TGTGCCAGCAGCCTCGCGGGGACTGAAGCTTTCTTT